These 30 T cell receptor beta chains were sequenced from one sample in a study of blood T cell repertoires in COVID-19. Assay used: immunoSEQ multiplex PCR; TCRdb lists only in-frame clones, some missing. The table shows 150,000 to 200,000 clones, with around nine tenths occurring only once. The sample was peripheral blood. Receptors were obtained from a woman between 65 and 79 years old with COVID-19, enrolled during active disease.

The V call is TRBV7-3, the J call TRBJ2-2; no reliable D call. The CDR3 is 16 residues long. Between the trimmed V and J ends, which lost 6 bases and 2 bases, there was a span of 16 bases. Per germline, CDR1 SGHTA and CDR2 FQGTGA. CDR3 in DNA: TGTGCCAGCAGTCTTCACGCACTCGGTAACACCGGGGAGCTGTTTTTT. Its translation: CASSLHALGNTGELFF. Drawing the rest from reference TRBV7-3 and TRBJ2-2, the complete variable domain is GAGVSQTPSNKVTEKGKYVELRCDPISGHTALYWYRQSLGQGPEFLIYFQGTGAADDSGLPNDRFFAVRPEGSVSTLKIQRTERGDSAVYLCASSLHALGNTGELFFGEGSRLTVL.

This sequence joins TRBV28 and TRBJ1-5, with D unresolved. This CDR3 is 14 amino acids long. Deletions cut 9 bases from V and 4 bases from J, with 16 bases between. CDR1 and CDR2 from the germline V gene are MDHEN and SYDVKM. The DNA of the CDR3 is TGTGCCAGTAGAGAGCCCGGGGAAAATCAGCCCCAGCATTTT. It is translated as CASREPGENQPQHF.

The V gene is TRBV6-1, the J gene TRBJ2-1; D not resolved. Trimming left V 2 bases short and J 7 bases short, with 12 bases between. The V gene's germline CDR1 is MNHNS and CDR2 SASEGT. The CDR3 is 14 amino acids. In DNA form, the CDR3 reads TGTGCCAGCAGTGAACCCCATAACATAAATGAGCAGTTCTTC. This codes for CASSEPHNINEQFF.

The rearrangement joins TRBV7-9 to TRBJ1-1; D not certain. The CDR3 totals 11 residues. Germline values: CDR1 SEHNR, CDR2 FQNEAQ (reference sequence). Between the trimmed V and J ends, which lost 4 bases and 10 bases, there was a span of 10 bases. Here the CDR3 DNA reads TGTGCCAGCAGCTCGCAACTAGGAGCTTTCTTT. Translating gives CASSSQLGAFF.

V is TRBV2 and J is TRBJ1-5; D is ambiguous. The CDR3 totals 13 residues. V lost 4 bases and J lost 1, with 5 bases in between. Germline CDR1 SNHLY, CDR2 FYNNEI. CDR3 sequence: CASSGGSNQPQHF. The CDR3 DNA reads TGTGCCAGCAGTGGAGGGAGCAATCAGCCCCAGCATTTT.

The chain links TRBV28 to TRBJ1-4; weak D call: TRBD1 (5 bases). V shed 2 bases and J shed 6 bases, with 13 bases lying between them. There are 15 residues in the CDR3. Germline V gene data show CDR1 as MDHEN and CDR2 as SYDVKM. The CDR3 sequence: CASSLLSGLDEKLFF. Here the CDR3 DNA reads TGTGCCAGCAGTTTACTCTCGGGACTTGATGAAAAACTGTTTTTT.

This chain connects TRBV12-3 or TRBV12-4 to TRBJ1-1; 8 bases agree with TRBD1. V shed 7 bases, J shed 5 bases, and the junction held 6 bases outside the gene matches. The CDR3 has 13 amino acids. CDR3 sequence (DNA): TGTGCCAGCACCAGGACAGGGCGGACTGAAGCTTTCTTT. Its translation is CASTRTGRTEAFF.

V usage is TRBV30 and J usage is TRBJ1-1, with D maybe TRBD1 (6 bases). Germline CDR1 and CDR2: GTSNPN and SVGIG (reference sequence). Trimming left V 1 base short and J 1 base short, with 10 bases between. This CDR3 region has 14 residues. CDR3 bases: TGTGCCTGGAGTGATGGACAGACGAACACTGAAGCTTTCTTT. It translates to CAWSDGQTNTEAFF.

V is TRBV2 and J is TRBJ1-1; unclear D gene. The CDR3 runs to 15 residues. Germline loops: CDR1 SNHLY, CDR2 FYNNEI. Trimming shortened V by 8 bases and J by 4 bases, and 20 bases separated the two germline ends. This CDR3 is CASYILQQGGTEAFF. The CDR3 DNA follows: TGTGCCAGCTATATTTTACAACAAGGAGGCACTGAAGCTTTCTTT.

Details on this clone: At the DNA level, this CDR3 is encoded by other sequences in the same sample as well. This rearrangement joins TRBV5-1 to TRBJ2-7; 11 bases are shared with TRBD2. Germline CDR1 is SGHRS and CDR2 is YFSETQ. The junction had 2 bases not matched to a gene; V was cut back by 2 bases and J by 1 base. CDR3 length: 15 residues. The CDR3 DNA reads as TGCGCCAGCAGCTTAACTAGCGGGAGTTCCTACGAGCAGTACTTC. It codes for CASSLTSGSSYEQYF.

The chain has TRBV27 and TRBJ2-7; 14 bases match TRBD2. J was trimmed by 6 bases and V by 10 bases; bases with no gene match: 14. The CDR3 has 16 residues. The germline CDR1 and CDR2 sequences are MNHEY and SMNVEV (reference sequence). The CDR3 DNA reads TGTGCCACCAACGACGCGGGACTAGCGGGAGTTGCCGAGCAGTACTTC. This sequence encodes CATNDAGLAGVAEQYF.

The V gene is TRBV7-2, the J gene TRBJ2-3, with D possibly being TRBD2 (6 bases). Germline CDR1 SGHTA, CDR2 FQGNSA. V lost 3 bases to trimming and J lost 1 base, with 11 bases between them. The length of the CDR3 is 15 residues. The CDR3 here is CASSLVAVGTDTQYF. Written as DNA, the CDR3 is TGTGCCAGCAGCTTGGTAGCGGTAGGCACAGATACGCAGTATTTT.

The chain links TRBV9 to TRBJ1-5; D remains unclear. Germline V lookup: CDR1 SGDLS, CDR2 YYNGEE. The V and J ends lost 3 bases and 2 bases respectively, with 9 bases between them. The CDR3 spans 14 residues. Written as DNA, the CDR3 is TGTGCCAGCAGCGCTGACGGGGGCAATCAGCCCCAGCATTTT. Translated: CASSADGGNQPQHF.

J is TRBJ2-7 and V is TRBV15; D may be TRBD2 (5 bases). The CDR3 has 12 amino acids. The germline CDR1 and CDR2 sequences are LNHNV and YYDKDF (reference sequence). The V and J ends lost 5 bases and 4 bases respectively, with 9 bases between them. CDR3 in DNA: TGTGCCACCAGCGAGACTACATACGAGCAGTACTTC. Translated, it gives CATSETTYEQYF.

Remarks on this clone: One junction end disagrees with the germline gene, perhaps due to a read error. The rearrangement uses TRBV5-1 and TRBJ2-6; TRBD1 aligns across 9 bases. From germline, CDR1 is SGHRS and CDR2 YFSETQ. The CDR3 is 17 residues long. The CDR3 DNA follows: TGTGCCAGCAGCCCTGGGGACAGGGTGACTGGGGCCAACGTCCTGACTTTC. It specifies CASSPGDRVTGANVLTF.

The J gene is TRBJ2-2, the V gene TRBV4-2; no clear D. Germline V gives CDR1 LGHNA, CDR2 YNFKEQ. This CDR3 region has 14 residues. V lost 0 bases to trimming and J lost 5 bases, with 7 bases between them. CDR3 DNA sequence: TGTGCCAGCAGCCAAGATTACCGGACCGGGGAGCTGTTTTTT. This translates into CASSQDYRTGELFF.

J is TRBJ1-1 and V is TRBV28; 8 nucleotides agree with TRBD1. The CDR3 is made up of 14 amino acids. Trimming removed 5 bases from V and 5 bases from J; junction bases left unmatched: 7. Germline V gene sequence: CDR1 MDHEN, CDR2 SYDVKM. The CDR3 DNA follows: TGTGCCAGCAGTGTCCGACAGGGGTTGACTGAAGCTTTCTTT. Protein sequence: CASSVRQGLTEAFF.

This clone appeared a few times. This rearrangement joins TRBV10-2 to TRBJ1-1, with D possibly matching TRBD1 (5 bases). V lost 3 bases and J 2 bases, leaving 13 bases between the germline ends. Per the germline V gene, CDR1 is WSHSY and CDR2 is SAAADI. The CDR3 spans 15 residues. The CDR3 DNA sequence: TGCGCCAGCAGTGAAAGGGGATCTCTAAACACTGAAGCTTTCTTT. Protein sequence: CASSERGSLNTEAFF.

The chain combines TRBV19 with TRBJ1-5; TRBD1 matches at 9 bases. Germline CDR1 LNHDA, CDR2 SQIVND (reference sequence). The V gene end was trimmed by 10 bases and the J gene end by 2 bases; junction bases not matched to a gene: 9. CDR3 size: 15 residues. As DNA, the CDR3 is TGTGCCACCGTTGACAGGGGGATTGGCAATCAGCCCCAGCATTTT. This encodes CATVDRGIGNQPQHF.

This chain joins TRBV11-3 and TRBJ2-1; a weak D match, TRBD2 (6 bases). The CDR3 extends over 16 amino acids. Trimming removed 5 bases from V and 3 bases from J, with 17 bases in between. Looked up from germline, CDR1 is SGHNT and CDR2 is YENEEA. CDR3 in amino acids: CASSQRKGLDYNEQFF. In DNA form, the CDR3 reads TGTGCCAGCAGCCAAAGAAAGGGACTGGACTACAATGAGCAGTTCTTC.

The CDR3 bases are TGTGCCAGCAGCAGGACAGGGGACGAGCAGTACTTC. Its translation: CASSRTGDEQYF. The chain carries TRBV7-9 and TRBJ2-7, with 9 bases aligning to TRBD1. CDR1 is SEHNR, CDR2 FQNEAQ, per germline (reference sequence). V shed 5 bases, J shed 5 bases, and the junction held 1 base outside the gene matches. The CDR3 has 12 amino acids.

The chain combines TRBV14 with TRBJ1-6; weak D call: TRBD1 (5 bases). Germline lookup yields CDR1 SGHDN and CDR2 FVKESK. Trimming took off 0 bases at V and 9 bases at J, with 12 bases between the two ends. The CDR3 is made up of 15 amino acids. The CDR3 region has the DNA TGTGCCAGCAGCCAAGAACTGGGGCGAAGTTCACCCCTCCACTTT. Protein sequence: CASSQELGRSSPLHF.

The gene calls are TRBV6-4 and TRBJ2-1; 10 nucleotides line up with TRBD2. The CDR3 sequence is 17 residues long. Looked up from germline, CDR1 is MRHNA and CDR2 is SNTAGT. J gave up 1 base and V 2 bases, and 5 bases lay outside the gene matches. For the CDR3, the DNA is TGTGCCAGCAGTGACCCCGGACTAGCGGATTCCTACAATGAGCAGTTCTTC. This sequence encodes CASSDPGLADSYNEQFF.

This clone has only one observation. This sequence joins TRBV6-2 or TRBV6-3 and TRBJ2-7; D is possibly TRBD1 (6 bases). V lost 4 bases and J lost 3, with 7 bases in between. Germline V gene sequence: CDR1 MNHEY, CDR2 SVGEGT. The CDR3 contains 12 residues. The CDR3 region is CASSSDSYEQYF. The DNA for the CDR3 is TGTGCCAGCAGTTCGGACAGCTACGAGCAGTACTTC.

The rearrangement links TRBV27 to TRBJ2-7; D may be TRBD2 (5 bases). The CDR3 consists of 14 residues. V lost 0 bases and J 0 bases, leaving 6 bases between the germline ends. CDR1 MNHEY and CDR2 SMNVEV come from the germline V gene (reference sequence). CDR3 in DNA: TGTGCCAGCAGTTTATCGAGCGGCTCCTACGAGCAGTACTTC. The encoded protein is CASSLSSGSYEQYF.

The rearrangement uses TRBV6-5 and TRBJ1-4, with D possibly TRBD1 on 5 matching bases. Looked up from germline, CDR1 is MNHEY and CDR2 is SVGAGI. This CDR3 has 13 amino acids. V lost 6 bases, J lost 12 bases, and 17 bases lay in between. CDR3 sequence (DNA): TGTGCCAGCAGCTCGGACCTATCCAGGGAACTGTTTTTT. It is translated as CASSSDLSRELFF.

The chain has TRBV6-4 and TRBJ2-7; TRBD1 is a possible D gene (5 bases). Looked up from germline, CDR1 is MRHNA and CDR2 is SNTAGT. Deletions cut 4 bases from V and 4 bases from J, with 11 bases between. This CDR3 is built from 13 residues. The CDR3 protein is CASSVTGGYEQYF. The DNA for the CDR3 is TGTGCCAGCAGTGTAACAGGCGGTTACGAGCAGTACTTC.

V gene TRBV4-1 combines with J gene TRBJ1-2, with TRBD1 as a possible D gene (5 bases). The CDR3 has 14 residues. Germline lookup yields CDR1 MGHRA and CDR2 YSYEKL. V was trimmed by 0 bases and J by 11 bases, leaving 16 bases between them. This CDR3 is CASSQDNGAASYTF. The CDR3, as DNA: TGCGCCAGCAGCCAAGATAATGGGGCAGCTTCTTACACCTTC.

The chain couples TRBV5-1 to TRBJ2-1; D gene ambiguous. V was shortened by 5 bases and J by 12 bases, with 21 bases between the two germline ends. From germline, CDR1 is SGHRS and CDR2 YFSETQ. The CDR3 has 14 residues. CDR3 nucleotides: TGCGCCAGCAGGGCCTTTAACAGCCCAATTGGGCAGTTCTTC. It yields the protein CASRAFNSPIGQFF.

For the CDR3, the DNA is TGTGCCAGCAGCTTGGGGCCCAACTCCTACAATGAGCAGTTCTTC. Amino acid sequence: CASSLGPNSYNEQFF. The chain couples TRBV5-6 to TRBJ2-1; D gene ambiguous. V lost 0 bases and J lost 0, with 7 bases in between. The CDR3 is made up of 15 amino acids. Germline V gives CDR1 SGHDT, CDR2 YYEEEE.